The next 22 T cell receptor beta chains were all read from a single sample in a study of shared clonotypes between healthy human individuals. TCRdb's table, derived via immunoSEQ multiplex PCR, lists solely in-frame clones and lacks some. The table includes about 2 million clones, approximately 94% detected once. It was CD45RO-negative cells, positively selected for CCR7, that made up naive CD8 cells, with terminally differentiated effector memory CD45RA+ cells excluded. Sequenced material: naive CD8+ T cells sorted from blood. The receptors stem from a man between 18 and 29 years old in good health.

Written as DNA, the CDR3 is TGTGCCAGCAGCTTATTAGGGGGCGGAGATCACAAAAACATTCAGTACTTC. Translating gives CASSLLGGGDHKNIQYF. V usage is TRBV13 and J usage is TRBJ2-4, with 7 positions matching TRBD1. After removal of 2 bases from V and 3 bases from J, the junction contained 10 bases not matched to a gene. This CDR3 is built from 17 residues. Germline V lookup: CDR1 PRHDT, CDR2 FYEKMQ (reference sequence).

The chain combines TRBV18 with TRBJ1-5, with TRBD1 matching over 8 bases. CDR3 length: 19 residues. After removal of 3 bases from V and 4 bases from J, the junction contained 17 bases not matched to a gene. Germline V gives CDR1 KGHSH, CDR2 LQKENI. This CDR3 reads CASSPGRRTGWWWNQPQHF. The CDR3 nucleotides read TGTGCCAGCTCACCCGGGCGGAGGACAGGGTGGTGGTGGAATCAGCCCCAGCATTTT.

The V call is TRBV5-5, the J call TRBJ2-7; possible D gene TRBD1, 6 bases. With 0 bases removed from V and 3 bases from J, the gap between germline ends came to 10 bases. CDR1 is SGHKS and CDR2 is YYEKEE in the germline V gene (reference sequence). The CDR3 contains 14 residues. CDR3 sequence: CASSLVGGNYEQYF. The CDR3 DNA reads as TGTGCCAGCAGCTTGGTAGGGGGTAACTACGAGCAGTACTTC.

Notes on this clone: Without the conserved terminal phenylalanine or tryptophan, this CDR3 likely stems from a read error. The DNA is omitted, as the CDR3 cannot be located on it reliably, and the CDR3 follows TCRdb's listing. The chain couples TRBV4-1 to TRBJ2-4; the D call of TRBD2 is as the table states it, not checked on the DNA. The CDR3 adds up to 13 amino acids, both ends counted. Germline values: CDR1 MGHRA, CDR2 YSYEKL. This CDR3 is CASSQDGETSLDV.

CDR3 DNA: TGTGCCAGCAGTGATTCGGGCAGCCACTACGAGCAGTACTTC. Its protein is CASSDSGSHYEQYF. The V and J genes are TRBV2 and TRBJ2-7; D unresolved. Trimming removed 3 bases at V and 3 bases at J, with 12 bases between. Germline lookup yields CDR1 SNHLY and CDR2 FYNNEI. The length of the CDR3 is 14 residues. Using reference TRBV2 and TRBJ2-7 for the parts outside the CDR3, the full variable domain is EPEVTQTPSHQVTQMGQEVILRCVPISNHLYFYWYRQILGQKVEFLVSFYNNEISEKSEIFDDQFSVERPDGSNFTLKIRSTKLEDSAMYFCASSDSGSHYEQYFGPGTRLTVT.

A remark on this clone: The sample holds other DNA sequences that translate to the same CDR3. The V and J genes are TRBV13 and TRBJ2-3, with D unclear. CDR3 length: 14 amino acids. V was pared by 0 bases and J by 2 bases, with 6 bases between. The germline V gene has CDR1 PRHDT and CDR2 FYEKMQ (reference sequence). CDR3 protein: CASSLGLATDTQYF. CDR3 nucleotide sequence: TGTGCCAGCAGCTTAGGTCTTGCCACAGATACGCAGTATTTT.

This clone has a single count. The chain combines TRBV19 with TRBJ1-2; a possible D gene is TRBD1 (5 bases). The V end lost 3 bases, the J end lost 1 base, and 12 bases lay between the germline ends. Germline CDR1 is LNHDA and CDR2 is SQIVND (reference sequence). CDR3 length equals 15 residues. Here the CDR3 reads CASSITGPINYGYTF. CDR3 DNA sequence: TGTGCCAGTAGTATTACGGGACCGATTAACTATGGCTACACCTTC.

The chain is built from TRBV5-1 and TRBJ1-2; D is unclear. The V and J ends lost 2 bases and 8 bases respectively, with 10 bases between them. In germline, CDR1 is SGHRS, CDR2 YFSETQ. The CDR3 spans 12 residues. As DNA, the CDR3 is TGCGCCAGCAGCTTCTGGGGTGAGGGCTACACCTTC. Its protein product is CASSFWGEGYTF.

V is TRBV5-6 and J is TRBJ2-7, with 10 nucleotides matching TRBD1. Trimming cost V 1 base and J 3 bases; bases outside gene matches: 4. CDR3 length: 15 residues. Germline-derived CDR1 and CDR2 are SGHDT and YYEEEE. The CDR3 loop reads CASSLWTGGLYEQYF. The CDR3 coding sequence is TGTGCCAGCAGCTTGTGGACAGGGGGTCTCTACGAGCAGTACTTC.

This clone was seen only once. J is TRBJ2-7 and V is TRBV19; a possible D gene is TRBD1 (5 bases). The germline V gene encodes CDR1 LNHDA and CDR2 SQIVND (reference sequence). The V end was cut by 2 bases, the J end by 0 bases, with 11 bases between. CDR3 length equals 15 residues. The DNA for the CDR3 is TGTGCCAGTAGTATATTGCCAGGGCACTCCTACGAGCAGTACTTC. It yields the protein CASSILPGHSYEQYF.

V is TRBV7-8 and J is TRBJ2-2, with 10 nucleotides matching TRBD2. V shed 1 base, J shed 3 bases, and the junction held 5 bases outside the gene matches. Germline V gene data show CDR1 as SGHVS and CDR2 as FQNEAQ. The CDR3 runs to 17 residues. The CDR3 sequence is CASSLERLAGDTGELFF. For the CDR3, the DNA is TGTGCCAGCAGCTTAGAGCGGCTAGCGGGAGACACCGGGGAGCTGTTTTTT.

As regards this clone: Other nucleotide sequences in the sample specify the same CDR3. This sequence joins TRBV30 and TRBJ2-7; D call uncertain. Germline V lookup: CDR1 GTSNPN, CDR2 SVGIG (reference sequence). Deletions cut 1 base from V and 5 bases from J, with 6 bases between. This CDR3 has 11 residues. The CDR3 sequence is CAWSGGDEQYF. DNA for the CDR3: TGTGCCTGGAGTGGCGGAGACGAGCAGTACTTC.

The V and J genes are TRBV27 and TRBJ2-7, with D unclear. This CDR3 spans 15 amino acids. Trimming pared 4 bases from V and 2 bases from J, leaving 15 bases between. Germline V gene lookup returns CDR1 MNHEY and CDR2 SMNVEV (reference sequence). CDR3 sequence: CASSSQVGLPYEQYF. In DNA, the CDR3 is TGTGCCAGCAGTTCTCAAGTAGGATTACCCTACGAGCAGTACTTC.

Worth noting for this clone: Other nucleotide sequences in the sample specify the same CDR3. V usage is TRBV2 and J usage is TRBJ2-3; D unresolved. The CDR3 length is 14 residues. Trimming removed 3 bases from V and 3 bases from J, with 10 bases in between. Germline V gives CDR1 SNHLY, CDR2 FYNNEI. In DNA form, the CDR3 reads TGTGCCAGCAGTGAGCTAGGTCAGACAGATACGCAGTATTTT. It encodes CASSELGQTDTQYF.

The count of this clone is one. The chain is built from TRBV11-2 and TRBJ2-5; the match to TRBD2 covers 10 bases. The ends lost 0 bases at V and 0 bases at J; junction bases unmatched: 7. Per the germline V gene, CDR1 is SGHAT and CDR2 is FQNNGV. This CDR3 region has 18 residues. The CDR3 protein is CASSLDITSGEYQETQYF. CDR3 DNA: TGTGCCAGCAGCTTAGATATCACTAGCGGGGAGTACCAAGAGACCCAGTACTTC.

V gene TRBV4-1 combines with J gene TRBJ2-5; D not resolved. Trimming stripped 3 bases from V and 3 bases from J, with 11 bases between. The CDR3 consists of 14 residues. Germline lookup yields CDR1 MGHRA and CDR2 YSYEKL. CDR3 residues: CASSQAEVKETQYF. CDR3 coding DNA: TGCGCCAGCAGCCAGGCAGAGGTGAAAGAGACCCAGTACTTC.

The chain is built from TRBV4-1 and TRBJ1-1; D is perhaps TRBD1 (6 bases). CDR1 and CDR2 from the germline V gene are MGHRA and YSYEKL. The CDR3 is 15 amino acids. V was pared by 1 base and J by 7 bases, with 16 bases between. Here the CDR3 DNA reads TGCGCCAGCAGCCAAGTGGTAGGGAGGGGGGTTGAAGCTTTCTTT. Residues: CASSQVVGRGVEAFF.

The CDR3 loop is CASSLPRTDSPLHF. As DNA, the CDR3 is TGTGCCAGCAGTTTGCCTCGGACAGATTCACCCCTCCACTTT. The chain combines TRBV28 with TRBJ1-6; possible D gene TRBD1, 6 bases. Looked up from germline, CDR1 is MDHEN and CDR2 is SYDVKM. The CDR3 extends over 14 amino acids. The V and J ends lost 3 bases and 8 bases respectively, with 11 bases between them.

Note on this clone: The sample contains more than one DNA sequence encoding this CDR3. This chain joins TRBV19 and TRBJ1-1, with 7 bases that match TRBD1. The CDR3 contains 13 residues. Unmatched junction bases numbered 1, after V lost 5 bases and J lost 1 base. Germline V lookup: CDR1 LNHDA, CDR2 SQIVND (reference sequence). The CDR3 bases are TGTGCCAGTAGTCCAGGGGGGAACACTGAAGCTTTCTTT. Amino acid sequence: CASSPGGNTEAFF.

CDR3 in DNA: TGTGCCACCAAACAGGGTCTAGCCAAAAACATTCAGTACTTC. Its protein product is CATKQGLAKNIQYF. This rearrangement joins TRBV27 to TRBJ2-4, with D possibly TRBD1 on 6 matching bases. V was trimmed by 10 bases and J by 0 bases, leaving 13 bases between them. The CDR3 sequence is 14 residues long. The V gene's germline CDR1 is MNHEY and CDR2 SMNVEV (reference sequence).

J is TRBJ2-1 and V is TRBV27, with D tentatively TRBD1 or TRBD2 (6 bases each). Germline V gene data show CDR1 as MNHEY and CDR2 as SMNVEV (reference sequence). The CDR3 is 16 residues long. The V and J ends lost 7 bases and 4 bases respectively, with 20 bases between them. As DNA, the CDR3 is TGTGCCAGCACCCCCAACGGGGGCGGGATTTACAATGAGCAGTTCTTC. It specifies CASTPNGGGIYNEQFF.

The J gene is TRBJ1-1, the V gene TRBV6-6; D not certain. This CDR3 has 13 amino acids. Trimming took off 7 bases at V and 3 bases at J, with 12 bases between the two ends. Germline V gene data show CDR1 as MNHNY and CDR2 as SVGAGI (reference sequence). The CDR3 coding sequence is TGTGCCAGCACTACGTCCCTACACACTGAAGCTTTCTTT. Protein product: CASTTSLHTEAFF.